A single T cell receptor (beta chain) is shown here with its context. This clone was recorded a few times. Which antigen it targets is not known. Germline and junction disagree at one end, which may indicate a read error. From its cysteine to its phenylalanine, the CDR3 spans 15 amino acids. Just the 45-base CDR3 DNA is kept, in frame starting at base 1. Per the germline V gene (reference sequence), SSHAT is the CDR1 and FNYEAQ is the CDR2. The source of the sample is a study of cytomegalovirus exposure and HLA in healthy donors (dated by TCRdb to the late 2010s). With respect to the entire study: In an earlier analysis of 450 to 750 of the donors, approximately 300 Gb of sequence data and 117 million unique TCR beta sequences from roughly 200 million T cells were reported. About 280 gigabases of sequencing data and around 85 million unique TCR sequences made up an early release that covered 640 HLA-typed donors. Of the approximately 370 genotyped donors, roughly 80% were placed in the genetic ancestry cluster associated with self-reported Caucasian donors. The study aimed to test whether signatures of past pathogen exposure could be identified by cataloging public T cell receptors. Using immunosequencing, the study profiled T cell repertoires from 550 to 750 subjects and related those repertoires to cytomegalovirus serostatus. Along with the approximately 700-subject first cohort, a separate validation cohort of some 130 different subjects was used. To predict cytomegalovirus infection status, the study brought together high-throughput TCR immunosequencing, statistical association of individual TCRs with disease status, and machine learning. To study patterns of TCR occurrence, a later analysis re-analyzed previously published TCR beta repertoires from several hundred donors and added high-resolution HLA genotyping. In the later analysis, no new phenotypic data were used to find candidate immune exposures; instead, reliance was placed on TCR beta sequences and their occurrence across donors. An earlier analysis of 587 of the donors used high-throughput TCR beta sequencing to judge whether each TCR beta V gene segment behaved as functional or pseudogenic. Alongside the repertoire data, information on donor age, sex, ethnicity and CMV serostatus was compiled. A later genetic analysis took genome-wide SNP genotypes for about 55% of the roughly 700 donors and used that subset as a discovery cohort. All discovery cohort repertoires had been generated using a single sequencing platform. Class I and class II HLA loci were covered by the typing at four-digit resolution. Typing coverage varied by locus: 629-630 donors for A, B, C, DRB1 and DQB1; approximately 500 for DQA1; about 600 for DPA1; approximately 490 for DPB1. Roughly five DR-DQ haplotypes were treated as single units for association and clustering because of strong linkage in the cohort. Among some 400 genotyped donors of the cohort, an average of roughly 240,000 unique TCR beta nucleotide sequences were sequenced per donor, about a sixth of them non-productive.

In total, 500 to 700 healthy bone marrow donors made up the cohort. At the time of sampling, all cohort members were nominally healthy, though unrecorded immune exposures were likely present. The donor tested CMV seropositive, placing the donor among the approximately 290 seropositive members of the cohort. Every donor gave a peripheral blood sample, and the peripheral blood mononuclear cells from that sample were used for TCR beta sequencing. Genomic DNA extraction from the blood cell samples was performed with the Qiagen DNeasy Blood Extraction Kit. Libraries were built with the immunoSEQ multiplex PCR assay. For the multiplex PCR, a mixture combining 60 forward primers for TCR Vbeta segments and 13 reverse primers for TCR Jbeta segments was used. The CDR3 region of rearranged TCR beta genes was amplified from genomic DNA with a multiplex PCR assay. Amplified TCR beta libraries were sequenced as 87-base-pair reads on the Illumina HiSeq System. On the authors' methods: Across the 500 to 700 repertoires, a later analysis counted roughly 77 million unique TCR beta chains, roughly 11 million of which were shared by at least two donors. To remove PCR and sequencing errors, raw reads were error-corrected and collapsed into unique sequences using a nearest-neighbor algorithm that merged closely related sequences. Alignment of CDR3 sequences to IMGT reference sequences was used to assign V, D and J gene segments. For a sequence to be retained, a match of at least six nucleotides was required to both a V gene segment and a J gene segment. Rearrangements were called productive when the CDR3 lacked stop codons and stayed in frame with V and J; all others were non-productive. Following IMGT convention, CDR3 was defined as the stretch from the second conserved V-encoded cysteine up to the conserved J-encoded phenylalanine. The earlier analysis of about 590 of the donors excluded sequences that lacked an unambiguous match to a single V gene segment. In an earlier analysis of 450 to 750 of the donors, a V segment was called functional when productive rearrangements were above 56.7%, and segregating when the standard deviation between donors exceeded 5%. A statistical classification framework was built for diagnosing cytomegalovirus status from the catalog of TCR beta chain sequences. A later analysis assigned V and J genes by comparing TCR nucleotide sequences with IMGT/GENE-DB human TR gene sequences. A later analysis assigned CDR3 sequences and most-parsimonious VDJ recombination scenarios with the TCRdist pipeline. In a later analysis, each TCR beta chain was defined by its CDR3 amino acid sequence together with its V-gene family, and reads lacking a unique V-gene family were excluded. In a later analysis, some 600 highly shared, low-generation-probability nucleotide sequences were removed to address suspected cross-contamination and a sequencing artifact. For each public chain, a later analysis derived a clonal expansion index from normalized ranks of inferred template counts within each repertoire. In a later analysis, generation probabilities were computed using a VDJ recombination model fitted to out-of-frame rearrangements, and the results were checked against IGoR. Hypergeometric tests were used in a later analysis to score TCR-TCR, TCR-HLA and TCR-CMV co-occurrence, with a repertoire-size bias correction applied to the TCR pairs. False discovery rates were estimated in a later analysis by permuting HLA or CMV assignments 20 times. In a later analysis, co-occurring TCRs were grouped using DBSCAN, with TCRdist sequence similarity added in when clustering inside HLA-allele-positive subsets. For co-occurrence clustering, repertoires with fewer than 30,000 or more than 120,000 public chains were excluded, along with four to six repertoires with anomalous nucleotide sharing. TCRdb obtained this table from immuneACCESS and retained in-frame rearrangements with V and J assigned. These tables miss some clones; where compared with another copy, unresolved V genes account for less than half of the shortfall, and the remainder is unexplained. V and J calls and clone size follow that table, whereas D and trimming were derived from the DNA. The sample table shows around 160,000 clones, and roughly 71% are seen once. The ten most abundant clones make up roughly 7% of the sample.

What the authors observed across the whole study: A further reported finding was that TCR beta sequences accurately predicted the HLA-A and HLA-B alleles for most subjects in the first cohort. The only immune exposure information available for the cohort was CMV serostatus. Because HLA typing was missing for some donors at each locus, association tests included only the typed subset. According to a later analysis, most CMV-associated TCR beta chains appeared to be HLA-restricted, and the HLA associations seemed to be driven largely by CMV exposure. Broadly in line with IMGT annotations, most TCR beta V segments showed up in productive rearrangements about 87% or about 30% of the time in an earlier analysis of about 500 of the donors. This cohort had only TCR beta chains sequenced, and the lack of alpha or paired-chain data limited which features could be detected. Roughly uniform sequencing depth across donors was assumed in presence/absence analyses, although this assumption may not hold. The authors suggested that the approach could potentially be extended to other disease states and immunological phenotypes. The study listed 164 TCR beta chains as associated with cytomegalovirus. A cluster of highly shared sequence variants was judged likely to be a technical artifact of the sequencing pipeline. In vitro tests confirmed that a few of the cytomegalovirus-associated TCR beta chains recognize cytomegalovirus antigens. In a later genetic analysis, a missense DCLRE1C variant was associated with V-gene and J-gene trimming of TCR beta chains, and the association was replicated in an independent cohort. The classifier was reported to diagnose cytomegalovirus status with high specificity and sensitivity in both the original cohort and the validation cohort. A later analysis reported that several top co-occurrence clusters appeared linked to parvovirus B19, influenza, CMV and Epstein-Barr virus. Strong co-occurrence of HLA alleles, especially DR and DQ, made assigning TCR associations to individual alleles difficult. Because counts were too low, about 17 rarely observed V segments, including chromosome 9 orphons, were excluded from the earlier analysis of about 500 of the donors. Compared with equally common non-associated chains, HLA-associated TCR beta chains in a later analysis were more clonally expanded and had lower generation probabilities. While some public TCRs were present in many individuals, most TCR sequences turned up only very rarely across donors. Linkage disequilibrium might explain the correlated functional status among segregating V segments, but an unknown experimental factor could not be excluded. A later analysis found that TCR association rates varied across HLA loci, with DRB1 alleles showing the most associated TCRs and HLA-C alleles the fewest. In a later genetic analysis, fewer N-insertions in productive TCRs were reported among donors in an Asian-associated ancestry cluster than the approximately 710-donor mean. A later analysis associated around 16,000 TCR beta sequences with specific HLA alleles at a false discovery rate of 0.05. The 87-base-pair reads could not distinguish some IMGT-functional V segments, including TRBV6-2 and TRBV6-3, so those segments were excluded.

The clonotype originates from a male donor in good health and CMV-seropositive. Sequencing used PBMCs. The rearranged segments are TRBV7-7 and TRBJ2-7, and TRBD1 matches 7 of the central bases. Read as DNA, the sequence is TGTGCTAGCAGCCTCGGGGCAGGGGGTTACTACGAGCAGTACTTC. It encodes CASSLGAGGYYEQYF.